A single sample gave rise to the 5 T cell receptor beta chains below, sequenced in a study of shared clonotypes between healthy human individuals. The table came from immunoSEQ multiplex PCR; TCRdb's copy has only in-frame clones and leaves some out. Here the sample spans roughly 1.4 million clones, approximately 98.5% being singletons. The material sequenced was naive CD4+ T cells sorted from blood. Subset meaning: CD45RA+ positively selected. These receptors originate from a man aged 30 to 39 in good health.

This CDR3 reads CASSLTLAGRLRTQYF. The DNA for the CDR3 is TGTGCCAGCAGCTTAACCCTAGCGGGGCGACTGAGGACCCAGTACTTC. The chain combines TRBV11-2 with TRBJ2-5; 9 bases fit TRBD2. Germline CDR1 reads SGHAT; CDR2 reads FQNNGV. J lost 7 bases, V lost 2 bases, and 11 bases had no gene match. The CDR3 totals 16 residues.

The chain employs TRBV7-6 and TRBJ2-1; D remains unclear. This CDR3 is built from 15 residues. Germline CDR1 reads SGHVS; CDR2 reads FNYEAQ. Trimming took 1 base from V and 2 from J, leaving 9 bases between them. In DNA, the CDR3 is TGTGCCAGCAGCTTAGACATATCCCCCTACAATGAGCAGTTCTTC. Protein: CASSLDISPYNEQFF.

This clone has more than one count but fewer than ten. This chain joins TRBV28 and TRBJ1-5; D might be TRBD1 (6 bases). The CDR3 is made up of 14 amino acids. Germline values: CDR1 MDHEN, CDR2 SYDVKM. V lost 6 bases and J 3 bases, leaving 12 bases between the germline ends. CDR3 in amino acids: CASREGGYNQPQHF. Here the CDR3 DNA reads TGTGCCAGCAGGGAAGGGGGATACAATCAGCCCCAGCATTTT.

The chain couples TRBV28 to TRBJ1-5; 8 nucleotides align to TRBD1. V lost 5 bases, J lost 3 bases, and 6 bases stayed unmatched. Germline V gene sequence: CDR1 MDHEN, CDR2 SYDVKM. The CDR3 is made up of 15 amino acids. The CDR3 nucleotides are TGTGCCAGCAGTGCGGACAGGGTTGCCAATCAGCCCCAGCATTTT. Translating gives CASSADRVANQPQHF.

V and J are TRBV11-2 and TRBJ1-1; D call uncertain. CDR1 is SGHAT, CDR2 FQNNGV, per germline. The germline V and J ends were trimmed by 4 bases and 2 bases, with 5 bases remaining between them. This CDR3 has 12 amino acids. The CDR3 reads CASSSGNTEAFF. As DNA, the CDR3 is TGTGCCAGCAGCTCCGGTAACACTGAAGCTTTCTTT. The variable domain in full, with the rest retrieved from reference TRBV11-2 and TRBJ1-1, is EAGVAQSPRYKIIEKRQSVAFWCNPISGHATLYWYQQILGQGPKLLIQFQNNGVVDDSQLPKDRFSAERLKGVDSTLKIQPAKLEDSAVYLCASSSGNTEAFFGQGTRLTVV.